These 2 T cell receptor beta chains share one sample of origin, sequenced in a study of T-cell reconstitution after alpha-beta-depleted transplantation in children. Unique molecular identifiers were built into the TCRbeta library. TCRdb reanalysed the PCR reads using MiXCR and keeps one entry per CDR3 protein. The table has 600,000 to 700,000 distinct CDR3 sequences, 16% seen once. The specimen was PBMCs from the stem cell graft donor, collected from the stem cell graft. These receptors were taken from a human donor who donated a stem cell graft to a child with acute myeloid leukemia.

The chain couples TRBV29-1 to TRBJ1-1; TRBD1 agrees at 7 bases. The CDR3 covers 13 residues. After removal of 4 bases from V and 1 base from J, the junction contained 3 bases not matched to a gene. Germline V gene data show CDR1 as SQVTM and CDR2 as ANQGSEA. The CDR3 DNA follows: TGCAGCGTTGCCTGGACAGGGAACACTGAAGCTTTCTTT. Its protein product is CSVAWTGNTEAFF.

This clonotype was recorded many times. The chain is built from TRBV20-1 and TRBJ1-2; 9 bases agree with TRBD1. The CDR3 contains 17 residues. Trimming took 0 bases from V and 4 from J; bases not matched to a gene: 12. CDR1 and CDR2 from the germline V gene are DFQATT and SNEGSKA (reference sequence). The DNA for the CDR3 is TGCAGTGCTAGAGAGAGGGGGGGGGACAGGGCCTCCTATGGCTACACCTTC. Translation gives CSARERGGDRASYGYTF.